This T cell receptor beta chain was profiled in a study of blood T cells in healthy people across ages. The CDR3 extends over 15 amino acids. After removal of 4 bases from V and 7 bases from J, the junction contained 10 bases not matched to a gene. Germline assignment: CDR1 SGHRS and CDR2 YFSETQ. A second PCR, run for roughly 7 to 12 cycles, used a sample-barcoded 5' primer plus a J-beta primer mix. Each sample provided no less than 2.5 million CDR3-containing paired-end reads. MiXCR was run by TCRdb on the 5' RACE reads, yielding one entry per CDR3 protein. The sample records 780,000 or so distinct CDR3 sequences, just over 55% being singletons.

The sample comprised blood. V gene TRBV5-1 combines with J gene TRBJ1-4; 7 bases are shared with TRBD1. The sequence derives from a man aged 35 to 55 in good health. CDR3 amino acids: CASSPTGQVGEKLFF. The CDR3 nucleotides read TGCGCCAGCAGCCCTACCGGACAGGTGGGTGAAAAACTGTTTTTT.